This TCR beta chain comes out of a study of CD8+ T cells in alopecia areata. cDNA prepared by RNA extraction and subsequent reverse transcription served as the template for sequencing. Some clones are missing from TCRdb's copy, which holds only in-frame ones; the method was immunoSEQ multiplex PCR. The sample lists around 270,000 clones, 58% occurring once. CDR1 and CDR2 (germline): SEHNR, FQNEAQ (reference sequence). V was shortened by 4 bases and J by 2 bases, with 15 bases between the two germline ends. The CDR3 length is 17 residues. The treatment here: oral pan-JAK inhibitor, 5-10 mg twice daily.

This chain joins TRBV7-9 and TRBJ2-6, with D tentatively TRBD1 or TRBD2 (6 bases each). The sequence was collected from a human donor with alopecia areata. Specimen: CD4+ T cells sorted from blood, collected at week 24, from a patient treated with tofacitinib. CDR3 nucleotide sequence: TGTGCCAGCAGCTCCCACATCGGGGGCGCTGGGGCCAACGTCCTGACTTTC. Translating it yields CASSSHIGGAGANVLTF. Together with reference TRBV7-9 and TRBJ2-6, the CDR3 gives the full variable domain: DTGVSQNPRHKITKRGQNVTFRCDPISEHNRLYWYRQTLGQGPEFLTYFQNEAQLEKSRLLSDRFSAERPKGSFSTLEIQRTEQGDSAMYLCASSSHIGGAGANVLTFGAGSRLTVL.